These 9 T cell receptor beta chains were sequenced from one sample in a study of cytomegalovirus exposure and HLA in healthy donors. In the PCR, 60 Vbeta and 13 Jbeta primers were used. Produced via immunoSEQ multiplex PCR; TCRdb's table is partial and in-frame only. The sample holds about 150,000 clones, roughly 80% seen once. Sample: PBMCs. Receptors were obtained from a middle-aged man in good health and CMV-seronegative.

The J gene is TRBJ2-1, the V gene TRBV7-9; TRBD2 is a possible D gene (6 bases). Germline-derived CDR1 and CDR2 are SEHNR and FQNEAQ (reference sequence). V was clipped by 8 bases and J by 3 bases, with 14 bases between them. This CDR3 contains 14 residues. CDR3 amino acids: CASGGWGDYNEQFF. The CDR3 DNA reads TGTGCCAGCGGTGGTTGGGGGGACTACAATGAGCAGTTCTTC.

J is TRBJ2-7 and V is TRBV5-1, with 9 nucleotides matching TRBD2. In germline, CDR1 is SGHRS, CDR2 YFSETQ. The length of the CDR3 is 15 residues. Losses at the gene ends were 1 base for V and 5 bases for J; bases not matched to a gene: 7. The CDR3 here is CASSLLPSGAHEQYF. The DNA for the CDR3 is TGCGCCAGCAGCTTGTTACCTAGCGGGGCTCACGAGCAGTACTTC.

This clone was observed a handful of times. The chain combines TRBV6-1 with TRBJ1-5, with D uncertain. Germline-derived CDR1 and CDR2 are MNHNS and SASEGT. This CDR3 is 13 amino acids long. V was clipped by 2 bases and J by 5 bases, with 7 bases between them. The CDR3: CASSETGYQPQHF. The DNA of the CDR3 is TGTGCCAGCAGTGAAACTGGTTATCAGCCCCAGCATTTT.

The chain links TRBV5-1 to TRBJ2-1; weak D call: TRBD2 (6 bases). The V and J ends lost 7 bases and 15 bases respectively, with 26 bases between them. CDR3 size: 14 residues. Germline values: CDR1 SGHRS, CDR2 YFSETQ. Written as DNA, the CDR3 is TGCGCCAGCGCCGGAGGGCTAGCCCAAAAGGACCGGTTCTTC. Translating it yields CASAGGLAQKDRFF.

The chain joins TRBV5-6 to TRBJ1-5; D is unresolved. V shed 0 bases and J shed 4 bases, with 14 bases lying between them. Germline V lookup: CDR1 SGHDT, CDR2 YYEEEE. The CDR3 loop spans 16 amino acids. The CDR3 region has the DNA TGTGCCAGCAGCTTGGGCGGGTTGGCCAATAATCAGCCCCAGCATTTT. Protein: CASSLGGLANNQPQHF.

The rearrangement joins TRBV6-5 to TRBJ2-3, with TRBD2 as a possible D gene (5 bases). CDR3 length equals 15 residues. CDR1 and CDR2 (germline): MNHEY, SVGAGI. V was trimmed by 2 bases and J by 3 bases, leaving 12 bases between them. CDR3 DNA sequence: TGTGCCAGCAGTTACGCCCGGGGTGCGACAGATACGCAGTATTTT. As protein: CASSYARGATDTQYF.

J is TRBJ1-1 and V is TRBV2, with 8 bases matching TRBD1. This CDR3 spans 18 amino acids. Germline values: CDR1 SNHLY, CDR2 FYNNEI. V gave up 2 bases and J gave up 3 bases; unmatched junction bases: 14. In DNA form, the CDR3 reads TGTGCCAGCAGTGAACAAAACGGAATAACAGGGGGGGACACTGAAGCTTTCTTT. Protein product: CASSEQNGITGGDTEAFF.

This chain uses TRBV25-1 with TRBJ2-3, with D perhaps TRBD1 (5 bases). V was pared by 6 bases and J by 12 bases, with 16 bases between. From germline, CDR1 is MGHDK and CDR2 SYGVNS. The CDR3 is 12 residues long. The CDR3 region is CASSVFGASQYF. The CDR3 coding sequence is TGTGCCAGCAGCGTTTTTGGGGCTTCCCAGTATTTT.

The chain links TRBV7-3 to TRBJ2-6; maybe TRBD1 (6 bases). The CDR3 contains 15 residues. CDR1 SGHTA and CDR2 FQGTGA come from the germline V gene. The V and J ends lost 5 bases and 4 bases respectively, with 12 bases between them. CDR3 sequence: CASSDYRDGANVLTF. The CDR3 DNA sequence: TGTGCCAGCAGCGACTACAGGGACGGGGCCAACGTCCTGACTTTC.